The text below deals with one TCR beta chain. The data derive from a study of blood T cell repertoires in COVID-19. Study at large: The United States, Italy and Spain were the sources of the acute and convalescent COVID-19 samples. Sources were T cells, B-cell-depleted T cells, or PBMCs; the material itself was cDNA or gDNA.

Donors were grouped by their self-reported clinical history. Under the authors' procedure: From reference gene primer amplification, estimates of nucleated cell counts were derived. The method was immunoSEQ multiplex PCR; TCRdb's version includes in-frame clones alone and lacks a portion of them. V and J calls and clone size are as listed in that table; D and trimming were resolved from the DNA. This sample has 110,000 to 150,000 clones; around 86% occur once, and the top ten carry about 4.1%. V was pared by 5 bases and J by 2 bases, with 4 bases between. CDR3 size: 10 residues. Per the germline V gene, CDR1 is SQVTM and CDR2 is ANQGSEA.

The sequence derives from a man aged 50 to 60 who had recovered from COVID-19. V is TRBV29-1 and J is TRBJ2-7; no firm D call. Sequenced: PBMCs or T cells enriched from blood (not recorded which). As DNA, the CDR3 is TGCAGCGTTAGCGCCTACGAGCAGTACTTC. Protein sequence: CSVSAYEQYF.